The rows below give T cell receptor beta chains drawn from one sample of a study of Ad26.COV2.S vaccination and SARS-CoV-2 variants. The repertoire was sequenced with immunoSEQ multiplex PCR; TCRdb's copy has only in-frame clones and lacks some. The profile shows 400,000 to 500,000 clones, approximately 89% of them singletons. The sequenced sample was peripheral blood, obtained in a trial of Ad26.COV2.S vaccine versus placebo. The receptors were gathered from a person between 18 and 65 years old who received the Ad26.COV2.S COVID-19 vaccine or a placebo. The CDR3 runs from the conserved cysteine through the conserved F or W.

v_call: TRBV15
j_call: TRBJ2-7
cdr3_aa: CATSTRQGEQYF

v_call: TRBV4-3
j_call: TRBJ2-2
cdr3_aa: CASSQDGANTGELFF

v_call: TRBV7-9
j_call: TRBJ2-1
cdr3_aa: CASGGRISWNEQFF

v_call: TRBV19
j_call: TRBJ2-2
cdr3_aa: CASSIGLAGHTGELFF

v_call: TRBV7-9
j_call: TRBJ2-3
cdr3_aa: CASSGGAGGATDTQYF

v_call: TRBV24-1
j_call: TRBJ2-5
cdr3_aa: CATSDPRGSGETQYF

v_call: TRBV24-1
j_call: TRBJ1-3
cdr3_aa: CATSDYENTIYF

v_call: TRBV18
j_call: TRBJ1-1
cdr3_aa: CASSGDRNTEAFF

v_call: TRBV4-3
j_call: TRBJ1-2
cdr3_aa: CASSQVGTGDLGGYTF

v_call: TRBV7-9
j_call: TRBJ2-1
cdr3_aa: CASSLGSVDGEQFF

v_call: TRBV3-1/TRBV3-2
j_call: TRBJ2-1
cdr3_aa: CASSLPWAGGHGNEQFF

v_call: TRBV18
j_call: TRBJ2-2
cdr3_aa: CASSPTGQNTGELFF

v_call: TRBV5-4
j_call: TRBJ2-1
cdr3_aa: CASSLDLNSEQFF

v_call: TRBV18
j_call: TRBJ2-2
cdr3_aa: CASSPETGELFF

v_call: TRBV12-3/TRBV12-4
j_call: TRBJ1-5
cdr3_aa: CASSLGFQPQHF

v_call: TRBV4-2
j_call: TRBJ2-1
cdr3_aa: CASSQEWNNEQFF

v_call: TRBV2
j_call: TRBJ2-7
cdr3_aa: CATSTGHQASSYEQYF

v_call: TRBV13
j_call: TRBJ2-4
cdr3_aa: CASSRQGGIQYF

v_call: TRBV5-1
j_call: TRBJ1-6
cdr3_aa: CASSLYYNSPLHF

v_call: TRBV4-1
j_call: TRBJ2-5
cdr3_aa: CASSQNFGGLAGGQETQYF

v_call: TRBV7-3
j_call: TRBJ2-1
cdr3_aa: CASSSTPAAYNEQFF

v_call: TRBV5-1
j_call: TRBJ2-3
cdr3_aa: CASRLEVSSTDTQYF

v_call: TRBV5-4
j_call: TRBJ1-1
cdr3_aa: CASSSGQGVTEAFF

v_call: TRBV4-2
j_call: TRBJ1-3
cdr3_aa: CASSRGQTGNTIYF

v_call: TRBV14
j_call: TRBJ2-3
cdr3_aa: CASSQRQGVTDTQYF

v_call: TRBV4-2
j_call: TRBJ1-5
cdr3_aa: CASSQGPRGMYSNQPQHF

v_call: TRBV7-9
j_call: TRBJ2-1
cdr3_aa: CASSNLAGVYNEQFF

v_call: TRBV2
j_call: TRBJ2-2
cdr3_aa: CASSEAENTGELFF

v_call: TRBV11-1
j_call: TRBJ2-5
cdr3_aa: CASSLRASIRQETQYF

v_call: TRBV5-1
j_call: TRBJ2-7
cdr3_aa: CASTGTANYEQYF

v_call: TRBV30
j_call: TRBJ2-7
cdr3_aa: CAWSLTLQRGEYF

v_call: TRBV18
j_call: TRBJ2-1
cdr3_aa: CASSPPGTTRVNEQFF

v_call: TRBV7-8
j_call: TRBJ2-2
cdr3_aa: CASSLVATGELFF

v_call: TRBV3-1/TRBV3-2
j_call: TRBJ2-3
cdr3_aa: CASSQELAGAVTDTQYF

v_call: TRBV6-4
j_call: TRBJ2-2
cdr3_aa: CASSRTGANTGELFF

v_call: TRBV19
j_call: TRBJ2-1
cdr3_aa: CASSMGLANEQFF

v_call: TRBV19
j_call: TRBJ2-1
cdr3_aa: CASSSWEGESFYEQFF

v_call: TRBV3-1/TRBV3-2
j_call: TRBJ2-5
cdr3_aa: CASSQGGPGTQYF

v_call: TRBV18
j_call: TRBJ1-2
cdr3_aa: CASSQGQRYGYTF

v_call: TRBV9
j_call: TRBJ2-2
cdr3_aa: CASSGYLGSTGTGELFF

v_call: TRBV2
j_call: TRBJ1-1
cdr3_aa: CASSDRRNTEAFF

v_call: TRBV29-1
j_call: TRBJ1-4
cdr3_aa: CSASFQGLLRREKLFF

v_call: TRBV11-2
j_call: TRBJ2-3
cdr3_aa: CASSLEGFVGGSTDTQYF

v_call: TRBV7-9
j_call: TRBJ2-7
cdr3_aa: CASSPRWGQSYEQYF